This T cell receptor (beta chain) came from a study of control samples from healthy donors and cancer patients. Germline values: CDR1 SNHLY, CDR2 FYNNEI. Trimming shortened V by 5 bases and J by 3 bases, and 10 bases separated the two germline ends. The CDR3 covers 13 residues. TCRdb's table, derived via immunoSEQ multiplex PCR, lists solely in-frame clones and lacks some. The sample lists 50,000 or so clones; roughly 92% were seen once. The sequence was obtained from a woman in her forties or fifties with head and neck cancer. Sequencing was carried out using PBMCs. The chain uses TRBV2 and TRBJ1-2; D is perhaps TRBD1 (5 bases). CDR3 sequence (DNA): TGTGCCAGCAGTACTAGGGGTTACTATGGCTACACCTTC. Translating gives CASSTRGYYGYTF. The full variable domain, with the rest looked up from reference TRBV2 and TRBJ1-2, is EPEVTQTPSHQVTQMGQEVILRCVPISNHLYFYWYRQILGQKVEFLVSFYNNEISEKSEIFDDQFSVERPDGSNFTLKIRSTKLEDSAMYFCASSTRGYYGYTFGSGTRLTVV.